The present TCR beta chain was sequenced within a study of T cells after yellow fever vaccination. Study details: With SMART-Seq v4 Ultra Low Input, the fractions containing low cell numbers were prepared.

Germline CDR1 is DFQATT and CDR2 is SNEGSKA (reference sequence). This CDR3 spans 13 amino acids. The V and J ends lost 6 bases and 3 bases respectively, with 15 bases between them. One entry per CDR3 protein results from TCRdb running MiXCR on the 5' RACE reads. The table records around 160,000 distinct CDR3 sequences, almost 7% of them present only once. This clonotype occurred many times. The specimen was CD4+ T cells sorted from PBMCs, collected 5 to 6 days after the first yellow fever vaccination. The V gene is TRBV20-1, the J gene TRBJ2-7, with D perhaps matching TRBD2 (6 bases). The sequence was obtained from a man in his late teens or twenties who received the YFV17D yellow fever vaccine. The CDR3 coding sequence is TGCAGTGCACGGACGTGGGGAGGCTACGAGCAGTACTTC. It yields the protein CSARTWGGYEQYF.